Below are 19 T cell receptor beta chains sequenced from a single sample in a study of siplizumab effects on memory and regulatory T cells. Clones were read by immunoSEQ multiplex PCR, and TCRdb kept only the in-frame ones, dropping some. The profile shows under 100,000 clones, roughly 94% of them singletons. Source material: non-Treg CD4+ T cells sorted from blood. The receptors were sampled from a human donor in good health.

V gene TRBV2 combines with J gene TRBJ2-5; D remains unclear. The CDR3 contains 14 residues. Between the trimmed V and J ends, which lost 6 bases and 6 bases, there was a span of 17 bases. The germline V gene has CDR1 SNHLY and CDR2 FYNNEI. Written as DNA, the CDR3 is TGTGCCAGCAGAAGAGCAAGGGTAGGACAGACCCAGTACTTC. This sequence encodes CASRRARVGQTQYF.

The chain combines TRBV30 with TRBJ1-5; D unclear. V was clipped by 2 bases and J by 7 bases, with 12 bases between them. Germline V gene sequence: CDR1 GTSNPN, CDR2 SVGIG (reference sequence). The CDR3 is made up of 13 amino acids. CDR3: CAWSSSLEQPQHF. CDR3 sequence (DNA): TGTGCCTGGAGTTCGAGCCTGGAGCAGCCCCAGCATTTT.

The chain uses TRBV6-5 and TRBJ1-4; 7 positions match TRBD1. The J segment lost 6 bases and the V segment lost 5 bases, leaving 6 bases of the junction unmatched. The germline V gene has CDR1 MNHEY and CDR2 SVGAGI. The CDR3 totals 14 residues. The CDR3 loop is CASSRRQGDEKLFF. The CDR3 nucleotides read TGTGCCAGCAGTCGACGACAGGGCGATGAAAAACTGTTTTTT.

This clone was picked up one time. The chain is built from TRBV5-1 and TRBJ2-7; either TRBD1 or TRBD2 may supply D (5 bases each). The V end lost 1 base, the J end lost 3 bases, and 17 bases lay between the germline ends. There are 16 residues in the CDR3. Looked up from germline, CDR1 is SGHRS and CDR2 is YFSETQ. The CDR3 DNA reads TGCGCCAGCAGCTTGTATATCGGGGCCCGGGTCTACGAGCAGTACTTC. It is translated as CASSLYIGARVYEQYF. Together with reference TRBV5-1 and TRBJ2-7, the CDR3 gives the full variable domain: KAGVTQTPRYLIKTRGQQVTLSCSPISGHRSVSWYQQTPGQGLQFLFEYFSETQRNKGNFPGRFSGRQFSNSRSEMNVSTLELGDSALYLCASSLYIGARVYEQYFGPGTRLTVT.

The chain couples TRBV28 to TRBJ2-7; D might be TRBD2 (6 bases). V gave up 6 bases and J gave up 4 bases, with 25 bases separating them. There are 17 residues in the CDR3. Germline V lookup: CDR1 MDHEN, CDR2 SYDVKM. The CDR3 here is CASRPPVGGAFRYEQYF. The CDR3 DNA follows: TGTGCCAGCAGGCCCCCTGTGGGGGGAGCGTTTCGATACGAGCAGTACTTC.

Concerning this clone itself: Germline is not matched at one junction end, which may reflect a read error. The chain links TRBV6-1 to TRBJ2-3; D unclear. Germline V gene lookup returns CDR1 MNHNS and CDR2 SASEGT. The length of the CDR3 is 9 residues. CDR3 bases: TGTGCCAGCATAGATACGCAGTATTTT. It codes for CASIDTQYF.

This chain uses TRBV28 with TRBJ1-2; D call uncertain. Trimming pared 4 bases from V and 1 base from J, leaving 7 bases between. The V gene's germline CDR1 is MDHEN and CDR2 SYDVKM. The CDR3 contains 13 residues. CDR3 protein: CASSSSSNYGYTF. Written as DNA, the CDR3 is TGTGCCAGCAGTTCCTCAAGTAACTATGGCTACACCTTC.

The V and J genes are TRBV9 and TRBJ2-7; a weak D match, TRBD1 (5 bases). V was cut by 3 bases and J by 3 bases, with 19 bases left in between. This CDR3 is built from 16 residues. Germline V gene data show CDR1 as SGDLS and CDR2 as YYNGEE. CDR3 nucleotides: TGTGCCAGCAGCGAGGCCCCGTCAGGGAAACACTACGAGCAGTACTTC. Translation: CASSEAPSGKHYEQYF.

The chain is built from TRBV5-6 and TRBJ2-7; possible D gene TRBD1, 5 bases. The CDR3 has 16 amino acids. CDR1 and CDR2 (germline): SGHDT, YYEEEE. The germline V and J ends were trimmed by 1 base and 1 base, with 15 bases remaining between them. CDR3 sequence: CASSLKLGRTSYEQYF. CDR3 in DNA: TGTGCCAGCAGCTTGAAGTTAGGCAGGACATCCTACGAGCAGTACTTC.

The rearrangement joins TRBV7-9 to TRBJ1-4, with D perhaps matching TRBD1 (5 bases). V lost 5 bases to trimming and J lost 8 bases, with 18 bases between them. The CDR3 has 15 amino acids. Germline lookup yields CDR1 SEHNR and CDR2 FQNEAQ (reference sequence). The CDR3 reads CASSLVGGMGEKLFF. CDR3 DNA sequence: TGTGCCAGCAGCCTGGTTGGGGGTATGGGGGAAAAACTGTTTTTT.

The chain joins TRBV7-9 to TRBJ1-3, with a tentative D call TRBD1 (5 bases). CDR1 SEHNR and CDR2 FQNEAQ come from the germline V gene (reference sequence). This CDR3 has 16 amino acids. V gave up 2 bases and J gave up 0 bases, with 11 bases separating them. CDR3 in amino acids: CASSLWDPSSGNTIYF. CDR3 in DNA: TGTGCCAGCAGCTTATGGGACCCGAGCTCTGGAAACACCATATATTTT.

The chain combines TRBV5-1 with TRBJ2-1; 7 bases match TRBD1. CDR1 is SGHRS, CDR2 YFSETQ, per germline. Trimming took 4 bases from V and 4 from J; bases not matched to a gene: 5. The CDR3 loop spans 14 amino acids. In DNA, the CDR3 is TGCGCCAGCAGCCCCGGACAGGATTACAATGAGCAGTTCTTC. Translation gives CASSPGQDYNEQFF.

V gene TRBV30 combines with J gene TRBJ1-6; TRBD1 is a possible D gene (5 bases). CDR1 and CDR2 (germline): GTSNPN, SVGIG (reference sequence). The V and J ends lost 3 bases and 6 bases respectively, with 15 bases between them. This CDR3 has 15 residues. Written as DNA, the CDR3 is TGTGCCTGGAGCACCTGGGGGACGGCTAATTCACCCCTCCACTTT. Translating gives CAWSTWGTANSPLHF.

The chain employs TRBV28 and TRBJ2-5; D may be TRBD2 (5 bases). The assigned J gene may be wrong: the sequence end matches TRBJ2-7 better. CDR1 is MDHEN, CDR2 SYDVKM, per germline. This CDR3 region has 16 residues. The CDR3 protein is CASSFSWTGLSYEQYF. In DNA form, the CDR3 reads TGTGCCAGCAGTTTTAGTTGGACGGGGTTGAGCTACGAGCAGTACTTC.

The rearrangement uses TRBV6-1 and TRBJ2-1, with TRBD1 matching 9 bases. The J segment lost 12 bases and the V segment lost 8 bases, leaving 14 bases of the junction unmatched. CDR1 is MNHNS and CDR2 is SASEGT in the germline V gene. This CDR3 comprises 14 residues. CDR3 nucleotide sequence: TGTGCCAGCGGTACAGGGGGCTGGGAGGCATGGCAGTTCTTC. Its protein product is CASGTGGWEAWQFF.

V usage is TRBV19 and J usage is TRBJ2-1; 13 bases line up with TRBD2. This CDR3 is built from 16 residues. The J segment lost 9 bases and the V segment lost 6 bases, leaving 11 bases of the junction unmatched. Germline V gene sequence: CDR1 LNHDA, CDR2 SQIVND (reference sequence). The CDR3 protein is CASSPFGTSGKGEQFF. CDR3 bases: TGTGCCAGTAGCCCTTTTGGGACTAGCGGGAAAGGTGAGCAGTTCTTC.

This chain connects TRBV9 to TRBJ1-4; no clear D. Per the germline V gene, CDR1 is SGDLS and CDR2 is YYNGEE. The CDR3 sequence is 14 residues long. Trimming removed 4 bases from V and 8 bases from J, with 15 bases in between. CDR3 bases: TGTGCCAGCAGCCCACGGAGTACGGGCGAAAAACTGTTTTTT. The encoded protein is CASSPRSTGEKLFF.

J is TRBJ2-1 and V is TRBV2; D gene ambiguous. V was shortened by 1 base and J by 8 bases, with 6 bases between the two germline ends. From germline, CDR1 is SNHLY and CDR2 FYNNEI. The CDR3 runs to 12 residues. In DNA form, the CDR3 reads TGTGCCAGCAGTGAAGGGTTCGATGAGCAGTTCTTC. Its translation is CASSEGFDEQFF. Filled out from reference TRBV2 and TRBJ2-1, the complete variable domain reads EPEVTQTPSHQVTQMGQEVILRCVPISNHLYFYWYRQILGQKVEFLVSFYNNEISEKSEIFDDQFSVERPDGSNFTLKIRSTKLEDSAMYFCASSEGFDEQFFGPGTRLTVL.

The V gene is TRBV29-1, the J gene TRBJ2-3, with 7 nucleotides matching TRBD2. In germline, CDR1 is SQVTM, CDR2 ANQGSEA. CDR3 size: 13 residues. The V gene end was trimmed by 6 bases and the J gene end by 2 bases; junction bases not matched to a gene: 5. The CDR3 DNA reads as TGCAGCGTGGGAGGGATTTTCACAGATACGCAGTATTTT. Translating it yields CSVGGIFTDTQYF.